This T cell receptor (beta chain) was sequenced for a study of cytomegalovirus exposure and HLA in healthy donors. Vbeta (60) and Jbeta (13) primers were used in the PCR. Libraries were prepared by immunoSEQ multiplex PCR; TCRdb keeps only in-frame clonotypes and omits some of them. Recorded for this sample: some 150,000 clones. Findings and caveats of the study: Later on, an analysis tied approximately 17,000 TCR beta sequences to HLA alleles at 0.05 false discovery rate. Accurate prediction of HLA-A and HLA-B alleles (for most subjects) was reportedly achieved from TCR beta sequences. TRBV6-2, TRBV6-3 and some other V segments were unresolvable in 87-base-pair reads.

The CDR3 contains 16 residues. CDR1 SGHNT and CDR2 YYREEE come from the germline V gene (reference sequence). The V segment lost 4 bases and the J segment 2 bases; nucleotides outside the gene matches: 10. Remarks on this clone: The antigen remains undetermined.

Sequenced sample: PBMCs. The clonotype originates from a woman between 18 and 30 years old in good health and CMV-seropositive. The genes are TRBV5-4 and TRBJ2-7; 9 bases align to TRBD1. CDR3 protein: CASSPEPGQGPYEQYF. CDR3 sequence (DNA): TGTGCCAGCAGCCCAGAACCGGGACAGGGTCCCTACGAGCAGTACTTC.